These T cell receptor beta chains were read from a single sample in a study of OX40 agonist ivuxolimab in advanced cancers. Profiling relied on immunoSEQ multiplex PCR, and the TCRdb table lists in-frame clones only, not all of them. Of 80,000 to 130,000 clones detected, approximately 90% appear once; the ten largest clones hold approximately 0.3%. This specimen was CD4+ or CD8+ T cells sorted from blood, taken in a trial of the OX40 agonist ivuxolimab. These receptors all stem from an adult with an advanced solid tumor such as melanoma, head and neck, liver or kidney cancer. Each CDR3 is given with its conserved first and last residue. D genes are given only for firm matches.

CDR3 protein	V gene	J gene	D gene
CASSPRTGLGAETQYF	TRBV18	TRBJ2-5	.
CASKRLGLIADTQYF	TRBV7-9	TRBJ2-3	TRBD2
CASSVVGTGAAGELFF	TRBV9	TRBJ2-2	.
CASSLGQPSSGNTIYF	TRBV7-2	TRBJ1-3	.
CASSLSDGAFNPNEQFF	TRBV7-2	TRBJ2-1	.
CASRSIAGNEQFF	TRBV5-6	TRBJ2-1	TRBD2
CASSLGGQRNTEAFF	TRBV7-3	TRBJ1-1	.
CASSTDSNQPQHF	TRBV5-8	TRBJ1-5	.
CASSIDSGRATYNEQFF	TRBV19	TRBJ2-1	TRBD2
CASSAVGGRQSDTQYF	TRBV13	TRBJ2-3	TRBD2
CASSRGTSGIYEQYF	TRBV5-1	TRBJ2-7	TRBD2
CASSPKGGSVGTQYF	TRBV27	TRBJ2-5	.
CASSSRGVGLVKNIQYF	TRBV5-6	TRBJ2-4	.
CAIGEPGTDTQYF	TRBV10-3	TRBJ2-3	.
CASKPGSSSYNEQFF	TRBV5-1	TRBJ2-1	.
CASSPWASNTEAFF	TRBV7-9	TRBJ1-1	.
CASSLEGQGAYEQYF	TRBV5-1	TRBJ2-7	.
CASSKTGTTTGELFF	TRBV7-7	TRBJ2-2	TRBD2